This T cell receptor beta chain was found in a study of blood T cell repertoires in COVID-19. Trimming removed 0 bases from V and 7 bases from J; junction bases left unmatched: 4. This CDR3 contains 15 residues. Per germline, CDR1 SGHNT and CDR2 YYREEE (reference sequence). As originally analysed: Amplification from reference gene primers served as the basis for estimated nucleated cell counts. The data were produced by immunoSEQ multiplex PCR, yet TCRdb's version contains in-frame clones alone and is incomplete. That table is the source of V, J and clone size, and D and trimming were worked out from the DNA. This repertoire shows under 500,000 clones, around 87% found once; its top ten account for about 1.1%. Enrolled through a virtual design, the participants were between 18 and 89 years of age and came from fewer than 30 US areas.

Sequencing was done on a sample of PBMCs or T cells enriched from blood (not recorded which). The chain links TRBV5-4 to TRBJ2-1, with TRBD2 matching 10 bases. The source of this sequence is a man aged 25 to 45 who had recovered from COVID-19. The CDR3 nucleotides are TGTGCCAGCAGCTTGGTCAGCGGGAGGGTTAATGAGCAGTTCTTC. It encodes CASSLVSGRVNEQFF.